What follows describes a single TCR beta chain. This entry comes from a study of blood T cell repertoires in COVID-19. As for the study in general: The analysed material was cDNA or gDNA that came from T cells, B-cell-depleted T cells, or PBMCs.

In the original workflow: Researchers report that nucleated cell counts were estimated from reference gene primer amplification. Clones were read by immunoSEQ multiplex PCR, and TCRdb kept only the in-frame ones, dropping some. The DNA gave D and trimming, while V, J and clone size come from that table. Among 200,000 to 300,000 clones listed, roughly nine tenths were seen once. Germline CDR1 SGHRS, CDR2 YFSETQ. Between the trimmed V and J ends, which lost 4 bases and 4 bases, there was a span of 12 bases. This CDR3 contains 14 residues. Assignment of participants to cohorts was predicated upon participant-reported clinical history. Among Cohort 3 donors, those recovered had two negative PCRs, clearance, or symptom resolution.

This receptor was obtained from a woman aged 18-29 years who had recovered from COVID-19. The chain carries TRBV5-1 and TRBJ1-3; possibly TRBD1 for D (5 bases). Sequenced material: PBMCs or T cells enriched from blood (not recorded which). CDR3 coding DNA: TGCGCCAGCAGCATTCAAGGGGTCGGAAACACCATATATTTT. Translated: CASSIQGVGNTIYF.